This entry describes one T cell receptor beta chain. This entry belongs to a study of T cells in Graves' hyperthyroidism and ophthalmopathy. There were TCR beta CDR3 regions amplified from RNA transcripts. The HTBI primer set was used in a first-round RT-PCR of the TCR CDR3. TCRdb analysed the multiplex PCR reads with MiXCR anew, one entry per CDR3 protein. The table has some 600,000 distinct CDR3 sequences, more than 11% seen once. Germline CDR1 SGHTA, CDR2 FQGNSA. Deletions cut 5 bases from V and 2 bases from J, with 15 bases between. The CDR3 runs to 15 residues. The sample taken for sequencing was blood. The rearrangement joins TRBV7-2 to TRBJ1-2; TRBD1 is a possible D gene (5 bases). The clonotype originates from a woman aged 25 to 39 with Graves' hyperthyroidism that later progressed to Graves' ophthalmopathy. The CDR3 sequence: CASSLQVTENYGYTF. As DNA, the CDR3 is TGTGCCAGCAGCCTCCAAGTGACAGAGAACTATGGCTACACCTTC.